This TCR beta chain was retrieved from a study of monozygotic twins with inflammatory bowel disease. Germline values: CDR1 LNHDA, CDR2 SQIVND (reference sequence). The CDR3 spans 15 residues. Whole blood without T cell sorting served as the source of isolated total RNA. Eight separate reactions per sample served to make cDNA. UMIs with a 6-nucleotide sample barcode were added by template switching. Each CDR3 protein gets one entry in TCRdb, which reprocessed the 5' RACE reads and gives no DNA. The sample table includes over 150,000 distinct CDR3 sequences. The chain joins TRBV19 to TRBJ2-7; no DNA is available, so the TRBD1 call from TCRdb remains unchecked. The sample comprised blood. The sequence derives from a human donor with ulcerative colitis or Crohn's disease, or a healthy co-twin of an affected twin (not recorded which). The CDR3 protein is CASSISGAEIYEQYF.